Following are 17 T cell receptor beta chains from one sample sequenced in a study of identical twins. TCRdb processed the 5' RACE reads anew with MiXCR; each CDR3 protein has one entry. The table has fewer than 500,000 distinct CDR3 sequences, approximately 24% seen once. The sample was also reused in another study, on T cells expressing NK-cell markers.

Source material: CD4+ T cells sorted from blood. Receptor source: a woman younger than 30 in good health.

The chain recombines TRBV4-3 with TRBJ2-6; D is undetermined. CDR3 length equals 14 residues. V shed 3 bases and J shed 5 bases, with 8 bases lying between them. Germline V CDR1 and CDR2: LGHNA, YSLEER. CDR3 sequence: CASSQRGWANVLTF. The CDR3 bases are TGCGCCAGCAGCCAGCGCGGTTGGGCCAACGTCCTGACTTTC.

This chain links TRBV11-3 with TRBJ2-7; TRBD2 matches 7 bases. This CDR3 is built from 14 residues. Per germline, CDR1 SGHNT and CDR2 YENEEA. J gave up 3 bases and V 5 bases, and 7 bases lay outside the gene matches. The CDR3 region has the DNA TGTGCCAGCAGCACGACTAGCTATAACTACGAGCAGTACTTC. It codes for CASSTTSYNYEQYF.

The genes are TRBV27 and TRBJ2-7; perhaps TRBD2 as D (6 bases). This CDR3 region has 16 residues. Trimming pared 3 bases from V and 7 bases from J, leaving 22 bases between. The germline V gene has CDR1 MNHEY and CDR2 SMNVEV (reference sequence). As DNA, the CDR3 is TGTGCCAGCAGTTTCCTCGCGGGACTCCCTAATACAGAGCAGTACTTC. It is translated as CASSFLAGLPNTEQYF.

The CDR3 reads CASSYSPNSYNEQFF. In nucleotides, the CDR3 is TGTGCCAGCAGTTACTCGCCCAATAGCTACAATGAGCAGTTCTTC. The chain is built from TRBV6-2 or TRBV6-3 and TRBJ2-1; D remains unclear. Germline V gives CDR1 MNHEY, CDR2 SVGEGT. V was shortened by 0 bases and J by 3 bases, with 9 bases between the two germline ends. The CDR3 spans 15 residues.

This clonotype was seen a handful of times. The V and J genes are TRBV3-1 and TRBJ2-1, with D uncertain. The germline gives CDR1 LGHDT, CDR2 YNNKEL (reference sequence). The CDR3 sequence is 12 residues long. Trimming stripped 1 base from V and 5 bases from J, with 3 bases between. CDR3 residues: CASSQVDNEQFF. Here the CDR3 DNA reads TGTGCCAGCAGCCAAGTGGACAATGAGCAGTTCTTC.

This clonotype was seen more than once but under ten times. The J gene is TRBJ1-2, the V gene TRBV20-1, with no clear D. V was cut by 2 bases and J by 3 bases, with 13 bases left in between. Germline V lookup: CDR1 DFQATT, CDR2 SNEGSKA (reference sequence). This CDR3 region has 14 residues. CDR3 sequence (DNA): TGCAGTGCTAGAAACGGGTCCGGGCACTATGGCTACACCTTC. Translation gives CSARNGSGHYGYTF.

The sample holds a few counts of this clonotype. The chain is built from TRBV20-1 and TRBJ2-1; 8 nucleotides agree with TRBD2. Germline V gene lookup returns CDR1 DFQATT and CDR2 SNEGSKA (reference sequence). The CDR3 spans 13 residues. J lost 4 bases, V lost 5 bases, and 4 bases had no gene match. The CDR3 sequence: CSAREGVYNEQFF. The DNA of the CDR3 is TGCAGTGCTCGGGAGGGGGTTTACAATGAGCAGTTCTTC.

The chain recombines TRBV6-5 with TRBJ2-5, with D hard to call. V was cut by 2 bases and J by 5 bases, with 15 bases left in between. CDR3 length: 15 residues. Germline V gene data show CDR1 as MNHEY and CDR2 as SVGAGI. The CDR3 loop is CASSYPPDTRETQYF. CDR3 in DNA: TGTGCCAGCAGTTACCCCCCCGACACTCGGGAGACCCAGTACTTC.

This clonotype appeared a few times. The rearrangement uses TRBV12-3 or TRBV12-4 and TRBJ2-3; the D gene is possibly TRBD2 (5 bases). CDR3 length: 15 residues. Trimming removed 4 bases at V and 4 bases at J, with 15 bases between. Written as DNA, the CDR3 is TGTGCCAGCAGTTCCCGAGGGTTTGGGCCAGATACGCAGTATTTT. Protein sequence: CASSSRGFGPDTQYF.

This clonotype was detected only a few times. This chain links TRBV6-5 with TRBJ2-6; a weak D match, TRBD1 (6 bases). This CDR3 contains 16 residues. V was cut by 4 bases and J by 0 bases, with 10 bases left in between. The V gene's germline CDR1 is MNHEY and CDR2 SVGAGI. The CDR3: CASSSRTASGANVLTF. The CDR3 DNA reads as TGTGCCAGCAGTTCCCGGACAGCCTCTGGGGCCAACGTCCTGACTTTC.

This clonotype was observed a handful of times. The chain is built from TRBV2 and TRBJ2-7; 8 positions agree with TRBD1. Germline assignment: CDR1 SNHLY and CDR2 FYNNEI. Trimming cost V 3 bases and J 9 bases; bases outside gene matches: 10. The CDR3 sequence is 14 residues long. The CDR3 region is CASSDDGQGRRQYF. Here the CDR3 DNA reads TGTGCCAGCAGTGATGACGGACAGGGCCGGCGGCAGTACTTC.

This chain joins TRBV20-1 and TRBJ2-3; TRBD1 aligns across 11 bases. Germline values: CDR1 DFQATT, CDR2 SNEGSKA (reference sequence). Trimming cost V 4 bases and J 4 bases; bases outside gene matches: 4. The CDR3 is made up of 14 amino acids. The CDR3 DNA reads as TGCAGTGCTAAGGACAGGGGGCTAGCAGATACGCAGTATTTT. Translation: CSAKDRGLADTQYF.

This clonotype occurred a few times. The rearrangement uses TRBV6-5 and TRBJ2-5; D ambiguous. Trimming shortened V by 4 bases and J by 5 bases, and 11 bases separated the two germline ends. This CDR3 comprises 13 residues. Germline assignment: CDR1 MNHEY and CDR2 SVGAGI. CDR3 sequence: CASSSTLGETQYF. The CDR3 DNA is TGTGCCAGCAGTTCGACATTAGGGGAGACCCAGTACTTC.

This chain links TRBV4-2 with TRBJ2-5, with 8 positions matching TRBD2. The germline gives CDR1 LGHNA, CDR2 YNFKEQ. CDR3 length equals 18 residues. J gave up 4 bases and V 1 base, and 14 bases lay outside the gene matches. CDR3 region: CASSQGILAGGPVETQYF. In nucleotides, the CDR3 is TGTGCCAGCAGCCAAGGGATACTGGCGGGGGGACCAGTAGAGACCCAGTACTTC.

This chain links TRBV5-1 with TRBJ1-5; D unresolved. Trimming shortened V by 0 bases and J by 5 bases, and 9 bases separated the two germline ends. Looked up from germline, CDR1 is SGHRS and CDR2 is YFSETQ. CDR3 length: 14 amino acids. In DNA form, the CDR3 reads TGCGCCAGCAGCTTGGCTCCTGGGGATCAGCCCCAGCATTTT. Encoded protein: CASSLAPGDQPQHF.

This clonotype was seen a single time. The CDR3 sequence is CASRQKPSGRTYNEQFF. The DNA for the CDR3 is TGTGCCAGCAGGCAGAAACCTAGCGGGAGGACCTACAATGAGCAGTTCTTC. V usage is TRBV6-2 or TRBV6-3 and J usage is TRBJ2-1, with TRBD2 matching 11 bases. The CDR3 consists of 17 residues. Unmatched junction bases numbered 9, after V lost 6 bases and J lost 2 bases. Germline V gene data show CDR1 as MNHEY and CDR2 as SVGEGT.

This clonotype was found a few times. The chain links TRBV7-9 to TRBJ2-1; D ambiguous. Per germline, CDR1 SEHNR and CDR2 FQNEAQ (reference sequence). The V end was cut by 6 bases, the J end by 5 bases, with 14 bases between. CDR3 size: 14 residues. The CDR3, as DNA: TGTGCCAGCAGAACTGAAAACCAAAACAATGAGCAGTTCTTC. Amino acids: CASRTENQNNEQFF.